This is a list of T cell receptor beta chains from one sample in a study of T cell responses to AZD1222 COVID-19 vaccine. Data came from immunoSEQ multiplex PCR; TCRdb stores just in-frame clones and leaves some out. This sample carries 75,000 to 95,000 clones, approximately 89% of them seen once, and the ten largest clones take 5.3%. The sequences come from peripheral blood, collected 28 days after the second AZD1222 dose. These receptors all stem from an adult who received the AZD1222 COVID-19 vaccine. Both conserved end residues are part of each CDR3. A D gene is named only where the DNA matches it firmly. A row's size may be missing; if present it is once, few, many or a size class.

j_call cdr3_length clone_size v_call d_call cdr3_aa cdr3_nt
TRBJ2-7 16 - TRBV9 - CASSVEGGPLNYEQYF TGTGCCAGCAGCGTAGAAGGGGGGCCTTTGAACTACGAGCAGTACTTC
TRBJ2-5 15 - TRBV5-1 TRBD1 CASSLVPDRAETQYF TGCGCCAGCAGCTTGGTTCCGGACAGGGCGGAGACCCAGTACTTC
TRBJ2-7 14 few TRBV5-4 - CASRRTAATYEQYF TGTGCCAGCAGAAGAACCGCAGCTACCTACGAGCAGTACTTC
TRBJ2-3 12 - TRBV29-1 - CSVVTGTDTQYF TGCAGCGTCGTTACCGGGACAGATACGCAGTATTTT
TRBJ1-2 18 - TRBV4-3 TRBD1 CASSQDHRQGAKVYGYTF TGCGCCAGCAGCCAGGATCACCGACAGGGGGCGAAGGTCTATGGCTACACCTTC
TRBJ1-2 17 - TRBV9 TRBD1 CASSAGTGINSNYGYTF TGTGCCAGCAGCGCGGGGACAGGGATAAACAGTAACTATGGCTACACCTTC
TRBJ2-5 15 - TRBV5-6 - CASSLAAGIQETQYF TGTGCCAGCAGCTTGGCCGCGGGGATCCAAGAGACCCAGTACTTC
TRBJ1-4 16 - TRBV19 - CASSTRDGPGARKLFF TGTGCCAGTAGTACCCGCGACGGGCCCGGTGCACGAAAACTGTTTTTT
TRBJ1-5 9 - TRBV6-4 - CAGSARGHF TGTGCCGGTTCAGCAAGGGGGCATTTT
TRBJ2-7 12 - TRBV30 TRBD1 CAWSAGTVAQYF TGTGCCTGGAGTGCCGGGACAGTTGCGCAGTACTTC